What follows are 6 T cell receptor beta chains derived from one specimen sequenced in a study of T cell repertoires in ileal Crohn's disease. Method: immunoSEQ multiplex PCR; TCRdb's copy keeps in-frame clones and lacks some. The data contain more than 60,000 clones, roughly nine tenths of them singletons. The time point here: neoterminal ileum biopsy at postoperative endoscopy, about 6 months after surgery. Sequencing input: ileal tissue. Every receptor here comes from an adult with Crohn's disease.

The chain links TRBV29-1 to TRBJ2-7; TRBD1 matches 7 bases. After removal of 6 bases from V and 3 bases from J, the junction contained 5 bases not matched to a gene. This CDR3 contains 12 residues. Germline CDR1 is SQVTM and CDR2 is ANQGSEA. The CDR3 nucleotides read TGCAGCGTCGCGACAGGGAACTACGAGCAGTACGTC. As protein: CSVATGNYEQYV.

Here the CDR3 DNA reads TGTGCCAGCGGTTCAGTTGAGGGGACCCAGTACTTC. Translation: CASGSVEGTQYF. The chain joins TRBV7-9 to TRBJ2-5, with D maybe TRBD2 (5 bases). The germline V gene encodes CDR1 SEHNR and CDR2 FQNEAQ (reference sequence). Trimming pared 8 bases from V and 7 bases from J, leaving 14 bases between. The CDR3 has 12 residues.

This chain uses TRBV6-5 with TRBJ1-5, with 7 nucleotides matching TRBD1. Germline V gene lookup returns CDR1 MNHEY and CDR2 SVGAGI. This CDR3 has 14 residues. J lost 6 bases, V lost 2 bases, and 4 bases had no gene match. The CDR3, as DNA: TGTGCCAGCAGTTACGACAGGGCGGGTCAGCCCCAGCATTTT. This translates into CASSYDRAGQPQHF.

The V and J genes are TRBV6-5 and TRBJ1-1, with D unresolved. CDR3 length equals 14 residues. Germline V lookup: CDR1 MNHEY, CDR2 SVGAGI. V was clipped by 5 bases and J by 1 base, with 11 bases between them. CDR3: CASSPLTPNTEAFF. As DNA, the CDR3 is TGTGCCAGCAGTCCCCTTACACCGAACACTGAAGCTTTCTTT.

The V call is TRBV11-3, the J call TRBJ2-7; 8 nucleotides match TRBD2. Trimming at V came to 4 bases and at J to 5 bases, leaving 10 bases not matched to a gene. From germline, CDR1 is SGHNT and CDR2 YENEEA. The CDR3 covers 15 residues. CDR3 residues: CASSYGLSGSDEQYF. The CDR3 nucleotides read TGTGCCAGCAGCTACGGACTAAGCGGGAGTGACGAGCAGTACTTC.

DNA of the CDR3: TGTGCCAGCAGCGTTAACTCTGGAAACACCATATATTTT. Protein sequence: CASSVNSGNTIYF. J is TRBJ1-3 and V is TRBV9; D not resolved. This CDR3 spans 13 amino acids. Germline lookup yields CDR1 SGDLS and CDR2 YYNGEE. V lost 2 bases, J lost 0 bases, and 3 bases lay in between. The complete variable domain, with remaining parts taken from reference TRBV9 and TRBJ1-3, reads DSGVTQTPKHLITATGQRVTLRCSPRSGDLSVYWYQQSLDQGLQFLIQYYNGEERAKGNILERFSAQQFPDLHSELNLSSLELGDSALYFCASSVNSGNTIYFGEGSWLTVV.